This T cell receptor (beta chain) was documented in a study of blood T cell repertoires in COVID-19. Study details: The cDNA or gDNA used as material had been derived from T cells, B-cell-depleted T cells, or PBMCs.

V lost 0 bases and J 1 base, leaving 10 bases between the germline ends. The length of the CDR3 is 15 residues. Germline V CDR1 and CDR2: LGHNA, YSLEER. Methods used by the authors: Using reference gene primer amplification, nucleated cell counts were estimated. The data were produced by immunoSEQ multiplex PCR, yet TCRdb's version contains in-frame clones alone and is incomplete. The DNA gave D and trimming, while V, J and clone size come from that table. Among 310,000 or so clones listed, around 86% were seen once. The V gene is TRBV4-3, the J gene TRBJ2-7; possibly TRBD1 for D (6 bases). The origin of this receptor is a man aged 50-60 years with active or convalescent COVID-19. The material sequenced was peripheral blood. The CDR3 loop is CASSQDPGQSYEQYF. The CDR3 DNA follows: TGCGCCAGCAGCCAAGACCCGGGACAATCCTACGAGCAGTACTTC.